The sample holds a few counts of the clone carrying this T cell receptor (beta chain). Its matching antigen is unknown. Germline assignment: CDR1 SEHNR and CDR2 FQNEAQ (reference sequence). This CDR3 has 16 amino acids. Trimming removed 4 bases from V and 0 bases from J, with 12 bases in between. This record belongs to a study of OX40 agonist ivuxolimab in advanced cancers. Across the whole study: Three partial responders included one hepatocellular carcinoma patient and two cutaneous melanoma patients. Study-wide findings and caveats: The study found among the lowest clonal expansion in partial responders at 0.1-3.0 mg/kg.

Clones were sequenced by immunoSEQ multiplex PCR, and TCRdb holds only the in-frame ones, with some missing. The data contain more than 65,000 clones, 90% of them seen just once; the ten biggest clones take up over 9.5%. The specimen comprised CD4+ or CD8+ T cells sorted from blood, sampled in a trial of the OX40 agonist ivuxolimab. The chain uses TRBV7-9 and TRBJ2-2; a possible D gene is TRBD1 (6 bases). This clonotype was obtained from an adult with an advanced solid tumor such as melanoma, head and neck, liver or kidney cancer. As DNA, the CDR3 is TGTGCCAGCAGCTACGCCAGGGGTGCGAACACCGGGGAGCTGTTTTTT. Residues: CASSYARGANTGELFF.